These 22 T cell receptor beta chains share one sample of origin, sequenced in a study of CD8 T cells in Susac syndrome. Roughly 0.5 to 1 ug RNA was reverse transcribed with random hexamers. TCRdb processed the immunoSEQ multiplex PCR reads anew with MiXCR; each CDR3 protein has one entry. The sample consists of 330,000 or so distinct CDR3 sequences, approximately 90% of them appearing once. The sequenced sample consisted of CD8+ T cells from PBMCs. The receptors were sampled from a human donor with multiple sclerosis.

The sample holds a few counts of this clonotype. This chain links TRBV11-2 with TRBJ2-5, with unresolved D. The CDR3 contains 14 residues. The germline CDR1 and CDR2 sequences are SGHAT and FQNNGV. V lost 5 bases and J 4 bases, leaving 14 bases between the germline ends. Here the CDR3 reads CASSHLGSRETQYF. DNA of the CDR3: TGTGCCAGCAGCCACCTCGGGTCGCGAGAGACCCAGTACTTC.

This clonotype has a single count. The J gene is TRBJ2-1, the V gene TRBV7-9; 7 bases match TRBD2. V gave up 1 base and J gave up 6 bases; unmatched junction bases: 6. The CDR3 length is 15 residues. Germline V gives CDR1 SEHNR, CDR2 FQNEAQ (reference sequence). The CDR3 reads CASSLVATSFNEQFF. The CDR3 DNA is TGTGCCAGCAGCTTAGTAGCGACTAGCTTCAATGAGCAGTTCTTC.

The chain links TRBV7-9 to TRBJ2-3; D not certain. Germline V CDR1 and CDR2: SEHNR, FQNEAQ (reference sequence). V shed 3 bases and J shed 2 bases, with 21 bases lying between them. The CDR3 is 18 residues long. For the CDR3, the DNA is TGTGCCAGCAGCTTTTCCCCCGTCCCCCAGAGAAACACAGATACGCAGTATTTT. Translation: CASSFSPVPQRNTDTQYF.

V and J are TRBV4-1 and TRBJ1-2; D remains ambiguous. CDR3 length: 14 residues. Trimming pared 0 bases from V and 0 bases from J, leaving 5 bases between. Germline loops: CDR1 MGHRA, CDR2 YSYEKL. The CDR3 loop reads CASSQDASNYGYTF. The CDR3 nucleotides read TGCGCCAGCAGCCAAGACGCATCTAACTATGGCTACACCTTC.

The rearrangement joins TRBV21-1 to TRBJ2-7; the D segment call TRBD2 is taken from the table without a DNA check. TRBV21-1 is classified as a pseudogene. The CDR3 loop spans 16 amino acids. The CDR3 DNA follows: TGTGCCAGCAGCAAATACCCTCCAGCGGCCTCCTCCGAGCAGTACTTC. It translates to CASSKYPPAASSEQYF.

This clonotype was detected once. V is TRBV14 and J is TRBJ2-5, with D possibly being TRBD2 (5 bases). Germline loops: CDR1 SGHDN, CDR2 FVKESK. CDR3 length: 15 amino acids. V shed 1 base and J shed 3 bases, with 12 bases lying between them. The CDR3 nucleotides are TGTGCCAGCAGCCAAGGACTATTACTAAAAGAGACCCAGTACTTC. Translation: CASSQGLLLKETQYF.

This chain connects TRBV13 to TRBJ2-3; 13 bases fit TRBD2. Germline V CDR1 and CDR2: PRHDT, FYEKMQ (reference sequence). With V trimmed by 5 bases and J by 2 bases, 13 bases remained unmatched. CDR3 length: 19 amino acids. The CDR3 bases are TGTGCCAGCAGCCTCATAAAAGAGACTAGCGGGAGGTACACAGATACGCAGTATTTT. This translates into CASSLIKETSGRYTDTQYF.

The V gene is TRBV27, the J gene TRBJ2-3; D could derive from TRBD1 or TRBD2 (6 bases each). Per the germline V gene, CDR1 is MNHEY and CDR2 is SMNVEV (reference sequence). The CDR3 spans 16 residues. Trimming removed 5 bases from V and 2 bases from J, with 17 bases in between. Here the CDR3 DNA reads TGTGCCAGCAGTCCCTCATGGGGGGACATCACAGATACGCAGTATTTT. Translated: CASSPSWGDITDTQYF.

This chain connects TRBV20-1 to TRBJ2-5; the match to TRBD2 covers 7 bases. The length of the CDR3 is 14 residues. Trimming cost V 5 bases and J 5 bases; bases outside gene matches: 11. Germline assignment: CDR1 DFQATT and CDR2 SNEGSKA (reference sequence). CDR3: CSAQPGLVHETQYF. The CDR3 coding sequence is TGCAGTGCTCAACCCGGACTAGTCCACGAGACCCAGTACTTC.

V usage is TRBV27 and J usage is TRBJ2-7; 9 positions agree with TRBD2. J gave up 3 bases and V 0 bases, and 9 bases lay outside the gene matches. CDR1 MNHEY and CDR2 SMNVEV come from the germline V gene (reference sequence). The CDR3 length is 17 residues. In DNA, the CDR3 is TGTGCCAGCAGTTTATCGATTGCGGCGGGAGGGCTCTACGAGCAGTACTTC. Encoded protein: CASSLSIAAGGLYEQYF.

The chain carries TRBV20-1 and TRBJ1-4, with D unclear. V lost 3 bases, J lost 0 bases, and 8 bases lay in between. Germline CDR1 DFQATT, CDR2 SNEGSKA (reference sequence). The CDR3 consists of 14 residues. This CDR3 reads CSASRQATNEKLFF. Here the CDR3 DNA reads TGCAGTGCTAGTAGGCAGGCAACTAATGAAAAACTGTTTTTT.

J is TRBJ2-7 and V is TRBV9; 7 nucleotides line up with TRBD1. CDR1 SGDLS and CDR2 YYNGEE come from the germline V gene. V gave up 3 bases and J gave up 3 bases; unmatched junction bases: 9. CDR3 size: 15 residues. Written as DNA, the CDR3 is TGTGCCAGCAGCGCAGACCCGGGACAGCTCTACGAGCAGTACTTC. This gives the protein CASSADPGQLYEQYF.

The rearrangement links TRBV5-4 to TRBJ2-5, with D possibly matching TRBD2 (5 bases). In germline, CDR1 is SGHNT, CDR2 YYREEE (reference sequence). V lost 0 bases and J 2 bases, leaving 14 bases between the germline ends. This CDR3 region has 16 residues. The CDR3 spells CASSLELGSGQETQYF. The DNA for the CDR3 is TGTGCCAGCAGCTTGGAGTTAGGGTCGGGACAAGAGACCCAGTACTTC. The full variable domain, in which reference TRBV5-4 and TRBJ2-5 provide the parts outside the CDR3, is ETGVTQSPTHLIKTRGQQVTLRCSSQSGHNTVSWYQQALGQGPQFIFQYYREEENGRGNFPPRFSGLQFPNYSSELNVNALELDDSALYLCASSLELGSGQETQYFGPGTRLLVL.

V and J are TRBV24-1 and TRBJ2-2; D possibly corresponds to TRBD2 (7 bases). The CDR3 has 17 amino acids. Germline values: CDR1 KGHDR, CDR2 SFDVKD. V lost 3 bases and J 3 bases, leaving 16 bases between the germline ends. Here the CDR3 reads CATSDNHREGYTGELFF. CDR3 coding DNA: TGTGCCACCAGTGATAACCACAGGGAGGGGTACACCGGGGAGCTGTTTTTT.

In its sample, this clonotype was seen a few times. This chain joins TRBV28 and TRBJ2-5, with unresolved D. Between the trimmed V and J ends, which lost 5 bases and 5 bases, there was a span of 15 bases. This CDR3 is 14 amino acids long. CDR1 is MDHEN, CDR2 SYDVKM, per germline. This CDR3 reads CASSPRTFEETQYF. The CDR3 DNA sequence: TGTGCCAGCAGTCCGCGGACGTTTGAGGAGACCCAGTACTTC.

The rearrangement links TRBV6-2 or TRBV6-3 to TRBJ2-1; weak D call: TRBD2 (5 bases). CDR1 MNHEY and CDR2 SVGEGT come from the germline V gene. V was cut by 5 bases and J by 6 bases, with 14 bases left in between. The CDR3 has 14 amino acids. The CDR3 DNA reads TGTGCCAGCAGTAACCCTCTGGAGGCCAATGAGCAGTTCTTC. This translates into CASSNPLEANEQFF.

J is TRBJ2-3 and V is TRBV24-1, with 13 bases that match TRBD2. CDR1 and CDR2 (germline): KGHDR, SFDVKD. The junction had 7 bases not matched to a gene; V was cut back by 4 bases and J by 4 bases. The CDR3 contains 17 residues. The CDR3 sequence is CATSEPRTSGGADTQYF. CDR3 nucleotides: TGTGCCACCAGTGAACCCAGGACTAGCGGGGGTGCAGATACGCAGTATTTT.

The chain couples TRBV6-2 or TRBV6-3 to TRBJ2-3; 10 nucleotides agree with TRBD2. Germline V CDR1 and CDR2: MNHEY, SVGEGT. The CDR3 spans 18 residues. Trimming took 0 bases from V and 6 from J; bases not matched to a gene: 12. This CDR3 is CASSYSPLASGGYDTQYF. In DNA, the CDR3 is TGTGCCAGCAGTTACTCGCCCCTGGCTAGCGGGGGCTATGATACGCAGTATTTT.

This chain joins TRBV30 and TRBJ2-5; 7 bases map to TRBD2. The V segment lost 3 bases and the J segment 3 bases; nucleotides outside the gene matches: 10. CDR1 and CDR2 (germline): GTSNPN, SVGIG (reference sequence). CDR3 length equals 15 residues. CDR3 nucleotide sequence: TGTGCCTGGAGCCCCCCGGAGGCGGGGGAAGAGACCCAGTACTTC. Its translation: CAWSPPEAGEETQYF.

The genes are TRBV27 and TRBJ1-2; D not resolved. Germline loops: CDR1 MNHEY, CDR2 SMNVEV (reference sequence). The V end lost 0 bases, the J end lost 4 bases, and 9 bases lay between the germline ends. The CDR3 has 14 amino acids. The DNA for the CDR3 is TGTGCCAGCAGTTTATCCCAGACCCTCTATGGCTACACCTTC. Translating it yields CASSLSQTLYGYTF.

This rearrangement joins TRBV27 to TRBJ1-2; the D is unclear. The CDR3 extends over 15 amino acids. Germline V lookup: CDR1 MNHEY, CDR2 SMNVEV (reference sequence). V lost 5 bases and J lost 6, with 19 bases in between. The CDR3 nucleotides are TGTGCCAGCAGTGACTCGGCGTCCTCAGTTAATGGCTACACCTTC. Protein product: CASSDSASSVNGYTF.

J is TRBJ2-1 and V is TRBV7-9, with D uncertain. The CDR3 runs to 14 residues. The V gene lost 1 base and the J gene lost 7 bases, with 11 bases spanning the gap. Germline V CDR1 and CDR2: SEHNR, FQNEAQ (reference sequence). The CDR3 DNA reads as TGTGCCAGCAGCTTAGGAGACGGGTTGAATGAGCAGTTCTTC. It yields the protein CASSLGDGLNEQFF.